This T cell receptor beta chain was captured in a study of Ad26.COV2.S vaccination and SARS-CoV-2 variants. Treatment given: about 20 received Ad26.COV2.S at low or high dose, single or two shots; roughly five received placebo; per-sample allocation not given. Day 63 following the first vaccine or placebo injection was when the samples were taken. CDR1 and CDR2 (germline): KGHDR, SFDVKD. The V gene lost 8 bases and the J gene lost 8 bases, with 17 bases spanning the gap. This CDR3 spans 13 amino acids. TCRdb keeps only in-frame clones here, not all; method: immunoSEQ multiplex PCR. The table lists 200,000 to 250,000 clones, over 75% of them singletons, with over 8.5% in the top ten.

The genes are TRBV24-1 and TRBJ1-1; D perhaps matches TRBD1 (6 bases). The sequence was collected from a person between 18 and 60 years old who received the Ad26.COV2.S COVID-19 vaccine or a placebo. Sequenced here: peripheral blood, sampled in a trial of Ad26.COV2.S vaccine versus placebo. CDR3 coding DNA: TGTGCCACCATGTCGAGTCTAAGGGGGGAAGCTTTCTTT. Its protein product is CATMSSLRGEAFF.